The 11 T cell receptor beta chains below come from one sample, sequenced in a study of vaccination effects on CD4 cells after COVID-19. This table comes from immunoSEQ multiplex PCR, and its TCRdb copy is limited to in-frame clones, with some not included. The sample yields 45,000 to 60,000 clones, roughly two thirds seen once. It was after 10 days of culture that CD4+ T cells were isolated. Subjects were given two BNT162b2 or mRNA-1273 vaccine doses. These receptors are not linked to any known antigen. This specimen consisted of CD4+ T cells from PBMCs cultured without peptide, obtained after COVID-19 vaccination. The receptors come from a human donor who received a COVID-19 vaccine.

The chain links TRBV28 to TRBJ1-1; D not resolved. Trimming took off 5 bases at V and 0 bases at J, with 7 bases between the two ends. The germline V gene has CDR1 MDHEN and CDR2 SYDVKM. This CDR3 contains 13 residues. As DNA, the CDR3 is TGTGCCAGCAGTCTTAGCGTGAACACTGAAGCTTTCTTT. This sequence encodes CASSLSVNTEAFF.

V is TRBV12-3 or TRBV12-4 and J is TRBJ2-7; no clear D. Trimming took 3 bases from V and 4 from J, leaving 7 bases between them. This CDR3 has 12 residues. The CDR3 DNA follows: TGTGCCAGCAGTTTGAACGGATACGAGCAGTACTTC. Translation gives CASSLNGYEQYF.

This clone was counted between two and nine times. The chain recombines TRBV4-2 with TRBJ1-4; the D gene is possibly TRBD1 (5 bases). The germline gives CDR1 LGHNA, CDR2 YNFKEQ. The CDR3 has 15 residues. Trimming shortened V by 4 bases and J by 5 bases, and 14 bases separated the two germline ends. The DNA of the CDR3 is TGTGCCAGCAGCCTGGGGGTGGCACCGAATGAAAAACTGTTTTTT. This sequence encodes CASSLGVAPNEKLFF.

This clone was detected only a few times. V is TRBV20-1 and J is TRBJ2-1; D is perhaps TRBD1 or TRBD2 (6 bases each). V was pared by 5 bases and J by 10 bases, with 12 bases between. Germline V gene sequence: CDR1 DFQATT, CDR2 SNEGSKA (reference sequence). The CDR3 runs 11 residues. Here the CDR3 DNA reads TGCAGTGCTTGGGGGGCAGCGGAGCAGTTCTTC. This sequence encodes CSAWGAAEQFF.

This clone turned up a few times. The J gene is TRBJ2-1, the V gene TRBV5-6, with D hard to call. The V gene's germline CDR1 is SGHDT and CDR2 YYEEEE. This CDR3 is 13 amino acids long. The ends were cut back, 0 bases at V and 5 bases at J, with 6 bases in the middle. The CDR3 nucleotides are TGTGCCAGCAGCTTGGCCGTTAACAATGAGCAGTTCTTC. Its protein product is CASSLAVNNEQFF.

The chain combines TRBV7-9 with TRBJ1-5; TRBD1 matches 8 bases. Germline-derived CDR1 and CDR2 are SEHNR and FQNEAQ (reference sequence). CDR3 length: 15 amino acids. V lost 5 bases to trimming and J lost 6 bases; unmatched junction nucleotides: 9. The CDR3 loop reads CASSPGTGRSQPQHF. DNA for the CDR3: TGTGCCAGCAGCCCCGGGACAGGTCGGAGTCAGCCCCAGCATTTT. The variable domain in full, completed from reference TRBV7-9 and TRBJ1-5, reads DTGVSQNPRHKITKRGQNVTFRCDPISEHNRLYWYRQTLGQGPEFLTYFQNEAQLEKSRLLSDRFSAERPKGSFSTLEIQRTEQGDSAMYLCASSPGTGRSQPQHFGDGTRLSIL.

The CDR3 sequence is CATSREGGETGLGNEQFF. CDR3 in DNA: TGTGCCACCAGCAGAGAAGGGGGAGAAACAGGCCTGGGCAATGAGCAGTTCTTC. The chain recombines TRBV15 with TRBJ2-1; possible D gene TRBD1, 6 bases. Trimming stripped 0 bases from V and 6 bases from J, with 21 bases between. Germline lookup yields CDR1 LNHNV and CDR2 YYDKDF (reference sequence). The CDR3 runs to 18 residues. Drawing the rest from reference TRBV15 and TRBJ2-1, the complete variable domain is DAMVIQNPRYQVTQFGKPVTLSCSQTLNHNVMYWYQQKSSQAPKLLFHYYDKDFNNEADTPDNFQSRRPNTSFCFLDIRSPGLGDTAMYLCATSREGGETGLGNEQFFGPGTRLTVL.

This clone is labeled as medium-sized. The gene calls are TRBV3-1 (or the pseudogene TRBV3-2) and TRBJ2-3; 9 nucleotides agree with TRBD2. Germline trimming cut 3 bases from V and 2 bases from J; bases unmatched to any gene: 3. From germline, CDR1 is LGHDT and CDR2 YNNKEL (reference sequence). The CDR3 has 15 amino acids. The CDR3 sequence: CASSQVAGVTDTQYF. CDR3 nucleotides: TGTGCCAGCAGCCAGGTAGCGGGGGTCACAGATACGCAGTATTTT.

This rearrangement joins TRBV30 to TRBJ2-7; 11 bases are shared with TRBD1. CDR3 length: 14 residues. Germline V gene sequence: CDR1 GTSNPN, CDR2 SVGIG (reference sequence). J was trimmed by 2 bases and V by 2 bases; bases with no gene match: 2. CDR3 region: CAWSRDRGTYEQYF. CDR3 sequence (DNA): TGTGCCTGGAGTCGGGACAGGGGGACCTACGAGCAGTACTTC.

The J gene is TRBJ1-2, the V gene TRBV12-3 or TRBV12-4; D is undetermined. The CDR3 consists of 13 residues. Trimming removed 5 bases from V and 8 bases from J, with 15 bases in between. DNA for the CDR3: TGTGCCAGCAGTCCCGTGGGAGGTTTGGGCTACACCTTC. Protein product: CASSPVGGLGYTF.

The genes are TRBV6-5 and TRBJ1-2; 10 bases align to TRBD1. V gave up 6 bases and J gave up 2 bases; unmatched junction bases: 3. CDR1 is MNHEY, CDR2 SVGAGI, per germline. The CDR3 extends over 14 amino acids. The CDR3 reads CASRPGQGNYGYTF. CDR3 in DNA: TGTGCCAGCAGGCCGGGACAGGGGAACTATGGCTACACCTTC.